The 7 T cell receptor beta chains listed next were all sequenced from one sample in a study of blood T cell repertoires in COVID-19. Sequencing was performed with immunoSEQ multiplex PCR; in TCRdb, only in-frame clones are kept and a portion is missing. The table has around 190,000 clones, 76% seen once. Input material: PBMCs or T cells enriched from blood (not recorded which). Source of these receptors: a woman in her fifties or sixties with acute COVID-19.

The CDR3 is CASSVSGGQETQYF. The CDR3 DNA reads TGTGCCAGCAGTGTCTCAGGGGGCCAAGAGACCCAGTACTTC. V is TRBV2 and J is TRBJ2-5; 7 bases fit TRBD1. The CDR3 has 14 amino acids. Germline V gives CDR1 SNHLY, CDR2 FYNNEI. The junction had 3 bases not matched to a gene; V was cut back by 4 bases and J by 1 base.

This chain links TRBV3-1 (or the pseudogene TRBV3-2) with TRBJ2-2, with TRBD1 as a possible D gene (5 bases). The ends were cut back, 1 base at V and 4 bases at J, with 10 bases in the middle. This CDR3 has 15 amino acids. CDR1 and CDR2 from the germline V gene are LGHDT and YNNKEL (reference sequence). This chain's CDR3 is CASSQVGVSTGELFF. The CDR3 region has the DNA TGTGCCAGCAGCCAAGTAGGGGTGAGCACCGGGGAGCTGTTTTTT.

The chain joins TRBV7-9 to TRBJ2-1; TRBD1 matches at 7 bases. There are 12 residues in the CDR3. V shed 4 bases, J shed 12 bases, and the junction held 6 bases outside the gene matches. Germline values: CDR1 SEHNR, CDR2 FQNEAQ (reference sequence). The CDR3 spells CASSSTRTGQFF. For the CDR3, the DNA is TGTGCCAGCAGCTCCACTAGGACAGGGCAGTTCTTC.

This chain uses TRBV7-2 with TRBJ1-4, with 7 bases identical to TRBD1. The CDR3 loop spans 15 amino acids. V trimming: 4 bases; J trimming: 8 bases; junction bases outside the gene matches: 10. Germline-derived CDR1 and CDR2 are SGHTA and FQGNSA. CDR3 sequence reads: CASSSSREGGEKLFF. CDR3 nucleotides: TGTGCCAGCAGCTCCTCCAGGGAAGGGGGCGAAAAACTGTTTTTT.

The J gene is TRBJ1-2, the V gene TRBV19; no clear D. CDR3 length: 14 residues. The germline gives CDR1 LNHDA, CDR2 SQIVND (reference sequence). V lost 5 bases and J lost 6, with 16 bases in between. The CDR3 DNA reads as TGTGCCAGTAGTCGGGGTGGAGGGAACAATGGCTACACCTTC. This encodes CASSRGGGNNGYTF.

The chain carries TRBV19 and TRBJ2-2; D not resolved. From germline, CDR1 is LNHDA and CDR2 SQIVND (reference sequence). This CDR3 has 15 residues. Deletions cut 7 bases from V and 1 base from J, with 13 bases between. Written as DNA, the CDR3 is TGTGCCAGTATCTATTCGGGTCTGAACACCGGGGAGCTGTTTTTT. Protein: CASIYSGLNTGELFF.

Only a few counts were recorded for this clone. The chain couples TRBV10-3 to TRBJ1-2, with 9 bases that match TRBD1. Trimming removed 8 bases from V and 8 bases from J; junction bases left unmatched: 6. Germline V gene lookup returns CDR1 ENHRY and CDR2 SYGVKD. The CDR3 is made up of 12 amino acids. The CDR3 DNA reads TGTGCCATCCGGGACAGGGTAGGCGGCTACACCTTC. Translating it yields CAIRDRVGGYTF.